The sample holds a few counts of the clone carrying this TCR beta chain. CDR3 size: 15 residues. Germline V gene data show CDR1 as SNHLY and CDR2 as FYNNEI. V lost 5 bases, J lost 4 bases, and 8 bases stayed unmatched. This sample is drawn from a study of blood T cell repertoires in COVID-19. Sequencing was performed with immunoSEQ multiplex PCR; in TCRdb, only in-frame clones are kept and a portion is missing. The table lists 110,000 or so clones, more than 75% of them singletons. V is TRBV2 and J is TRBJ2-3; TRBD1 matches 8 bases. The sample consisted of peripheral blood. The clonotype comes from a woman between 40 and 55 years old with acute or convalescent COVID-19. CDR3 sequence reads: CASSLHGQGADTQYF. CDR3 bases: TGTGCCAGCAGTCTACACGGACAGGGAGCAGATACGCAGTATTTT.